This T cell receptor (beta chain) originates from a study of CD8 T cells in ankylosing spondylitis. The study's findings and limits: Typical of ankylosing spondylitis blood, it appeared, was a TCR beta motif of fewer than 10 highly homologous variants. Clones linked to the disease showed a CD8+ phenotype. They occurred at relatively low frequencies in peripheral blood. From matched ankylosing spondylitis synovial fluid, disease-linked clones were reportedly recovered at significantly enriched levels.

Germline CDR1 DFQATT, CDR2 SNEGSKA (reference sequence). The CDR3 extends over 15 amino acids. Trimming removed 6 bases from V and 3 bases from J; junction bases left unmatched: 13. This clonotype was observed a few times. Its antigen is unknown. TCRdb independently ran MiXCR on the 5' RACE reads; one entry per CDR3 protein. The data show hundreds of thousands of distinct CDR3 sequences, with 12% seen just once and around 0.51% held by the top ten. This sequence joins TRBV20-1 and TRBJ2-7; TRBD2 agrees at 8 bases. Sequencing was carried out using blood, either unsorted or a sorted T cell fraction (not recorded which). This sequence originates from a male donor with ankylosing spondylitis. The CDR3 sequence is CSAGGAGGFVYEQYF. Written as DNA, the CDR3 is TGCAGTGCCGGGGGTGCGGGGGGATTTGTCTACGAGCAGTACTTC.